The 21 T cell receptor beta chains listed next were all sequenced from one sample in a study of blood T cell repertoires in COVID-19. TCRdb's copy holds only in-frame clones and misses some; the assay was immunoSEQ multiplex PCR. In the table there are approximately 35,000 clones, 88% of which are singletons. The sample consisted of peripheral blood. These TCRs come from a human donor in a cohort sampled during active COVID-19.

This chain connects TRBV7-6 to TRBJ1-2; D call uncertain. Trimming took 1 base from V and 4 from J, leaving 10 bases between them. The CDR3 covers 14 residues. The germline V gene encodes CDR1 SGHVS and CDR2 FNYEAQ. CDR3 nucleotides: TGTGCCAGCAGCTTAGATGAGGGTTCCTATGGCTACACCTTC. Translating gives CASSLDEGSYGYTF.

The rearrangement joins TRBV7-3 to TRBJ2-1, with D uncertain. The CDR3 is 16 residues long. The germline V and J ends were trimmed by 2 bases and 2 bases, with 13 bases remaining between them. CDR1 is SGHTA and CDR2 is FQGTGA in the germline V gene. Here the CDR3 reads CASSLGSSRPYNEQFF. In nucleotides, the CDR3 is TGTGCCAGCAGCTTAGGGTCTAGTAGACCCTACAATGAGCAGTTCTTC.

This chain uses TRBV10-3 with TRBJ2-7, with TRBD1 identical over 8 bases. Germline CDR1 reads ENHRY; CDR2 reads SYGVKD. The CDR3 sequence is 14 residues long. V shed 5 bases and J 2 bases; nucleotides not matched to a gene: 5. The CDR3 nucleotides read TGTGCCATCAGTTTCGGGACAGGCACCTACGAGCAGTACTTC. Protein sequence: CAISFGTGTYEQYF.

The chain couples TRBV12-5 to TRBJ2-5; possible D gene TRBD2, 5 bases. Per the germline V gene, CDR1 is LGHNT and CDR2 is FRNRAP. The ends were cut back, 4 bases at V and 5 bases at J, with 20 bases in the middle. This CDR3 has 16 residues. CDR3 amino acids: CASGSFTWTGWETQYF. The CDR3 DNA reads as TGTGCTAGTGGTTCCTTCACGTGGACTGGGTGGGAGACCCAGTACTTC. Based on the CDR3 plus reference TRBV12-5 and TRBJ2-5, the full variable domain is DARVTQTPRHKVTEMGQEVTMRCQPILGHNTVFWYRQTMMQGLELLAYFRNRAPLDDSGMPKDRFSAEMPDATLATLKIQPSEPRDSAVYFCASGSFTWTGWETQYFGPGTRLLVL.

V usage is TRBV5-1 and J usage is TRBJ2-7; maybe TRBD1 (6 bases). The CDR3 is made up of 15 amino acids. Germline lookup yields CDR1 SGHRS and CDR2 YFSETQ. V was pared by 0 bases and J by 2 bases, with 12 bases between. CDR3 sequence (DNA): TGCGCCAGCAGCTTGGACGGGACACTACCCTACGAGCAGTACTTC. Translated, it gives CASSLDGTLPYEQYF.

The V gene is TRBV6-5, the J gene TRBJ2-5; 7 nucleotides align to TRBD2. V was clipped by 2 bases and J by 4 bases; unmatched bases: 4. In germline, CDR1 is MNHEY, CDR2 SVGAGI. The CDR3 contains 14 residues. The CDR3, as DNA: TGTGCCAGCAGTTACGGCGCGGGAGCAGAGACCCAGTACTTC. Protein product: CASSYGAGAETQYF.

The rearrangement links TRBV6-1 to TRBJ1-4, with D uncertain. V lost 8 bases and J 7 bases, leaving 11 bases between the germline ends. In germline, CDR1 is MNHNS, CDR2 SASEGT. CDR3 size: 12 residues. CDR3 nucleotide sequence: TGTGCCAGCGGAGACGGCCCTGAAAAACTGTTTTTT. This encodes CASGDGPEKLFF.

The chain links TRBV28 to TRBJ1-5; the match to TRBD1 covers 7 bases. J lost 2 bases, V lost 6 bases, and 4 bases had no gene match. Looked up from germline, CDR1 is MDHEN and CDR2 is SYDVKM. CDR3 length: 14 residues. The DNA for the CDR3 is TGTGCCAGCAGATACAGGGGCGGCAATCAGCCCCAGCATTTT. It specifies CASRYRGGNQPQHF.

The chain recombines TRBV9 with TRBJ2-7; 7 bases map to TRBD2. V lost 0 bases and J lost 2; bases outside the gene matches: 5. This CDR3 is 15 amino acids long. Germline CDR1 and CDR2: SGDLS and YYNGEE. The CDR3 sequence: CASSVGGSGTYEQYF. The CDR3 DNA is TGTGCCAGCAGCGTAGGCGGGAGTGGCACCTACGAGCAGTACTTC.

The chain joins TRBV11-2 to TRBJ2-7; 9 bases agree with TRBD1. The CDR3 sequence is 14 residues long. Trimming at V came to 4 bases and at J to 3 bases, leaving 4 bases not matched to a gene. Germline assignment: CDR1 SGHAT and CDR2 FQNNGV. The CDR3 region is CASSSQTGGYEQYF. CDR3 DNA: TGTGCCAGCAGCTCTCAGACAGGGGGCTACGAGCAGTACTTC.

The chain recombines TRBV9 with TRBJ1-2; D is possibly TRBD1 (6 bases). Trimming cost V 1 base and J 3 bases, with 19 bases left between them. Germline V gene lookup returns CDR1 SGDLS and CDR2 YYNGEE. This CDR3 region has 17 residues. This CDR3 reads CASSVPGPLGGDYGYTF. CDR3 coding DNA: TGTGCCAGCAGCGTACCGGGTCCTTTAGGGGGGGACTATGGCTACACCTTC.

This chain links TRBV5-1 with TRBJ2-3; the match to TRBD1 covers 11 bases. The CDR3 has 15 residues. The V gene's germline CDR1 is SGHRS and CDR2 YFSETQ. The V gene end was trimmed by 3 bases and the J gene end by 5 bases; junction bases not matched to a gene: 5. CDR3 sequence (DNA): TGCGCCAGCAGCTCAGGACAGGGGGCGGGAGATACGCAGTATTTT. Its protein is CASSSGQGAGDTQYF.

The rearrangement uses TRBV11-2 and TRBJ2-7; TRBD1 agrees at 7 bases. Germline loops: CDR1 SGHAT, CDR2 FQNNGV. CDR3 length: 14 amino acids. After removal of 7 bases from V and 1 base from J, the junction contained 7 bases not matched to a gene. CDR3 amino acids: CASISRDSSYEQYF. The CDR3 nucleotides read TGTGCCAGCATCTCCCGGGACAGTTCCTACGAGCAGTACTTC. Variable domain in full (rest from reference TRBV11-2 and TRBJ2-7): EAGVAQSPRYKIIEKRQSVAFWCNPISGHATLYWYQQILGQGPKLLIQFQNNGVVDDSQLPKDRFSAERLKGVDSTLKIQPAKLEDSAVYLCASISRDSSYEQYFGPGTRLTVT.

The chain is built from TRBV11-1 and TRBJ2-7; TRBD2 matches at 11 bases. This CDR3 has 15 residues. V lost 5 bases, J lost 5 bases, and 8 bases stayed unmatched. Germline CDR1 reads SGHAT; CDR2 reads FQDESV (reference sequence). In DNA, the CDR3 is TGTGCCAGCAGCCCCAATCTAGCGGGAGGAGACGAGCAGTACTTC. It encodes CASSPNLAGGDEQYF.

This chain joins TRBV23-1 and TRBJ2-1, with 9 bases aligning to TRBD2. TRBV23-1 is designated an ORF whose function remains uncertain. The CDR3 sequence is 21 residues long. V dropped 4 bases and J dropped 0; count of bases not matched to a gene: 19. In DNA form, the CDR3 reads TGCGCCAGCAGTCGGCCACGCGGGGGGGGTTTGGCTTTAGTCTCCTACAATGAGCAGTTCTTC. Protein: CASSRPRGGGLALVSYNEQFF.

The V gene is TRBV29-1, the J gene TRBJ1-3; 10 nucleotides match TRBD1. The CDR3 has 16 residues. Germline CDR1 reads SQVTM; CDR2 reads ANQGSEA. The V and J ends lost 3 bases and 0 bases, in that order; junction bases with no gene match: 5. In DNA, the CDR3 is TGCAGCGTTGATGCCGGGACAGGGGTCTCTGGAAACACCATATATTTT. The encoded protein is CSVDAGTGVSGNTIYF.

The genes are TRBV11-2 and TRBJ2-5, with D unclear. The CDR3 spans 14 residues. Looked up from germline, CDR1 is SGHAT and CDR2 is FQNNGV. Trimming cost V 5 bases and J 3 bases, with 13 bases left between them. CDR3 region: CASSPAGVEETQYF. DNA of the CDR3: TGTGCCAGCAGCCCCGCCGGTGTGGAAGAGACCCAGTACTTC.

The genes are TRBV4-3 and TRBJ1-3; tentative D call: TRBD1 (6 bases). Trimming took 0 bases from V and 1 from J, leaving 22 bases between them. Germline values: CDR1 LGHNA, CDR2 YSLEER. There are 20 residues in the CDR3. The CDR3 is CASSQEAGGYVPSSGNTIYF. For the CDR3, the DNA is TGCGCCAGCAGCCAAGAGGCTGGGGGCTATGTGCCCTCTTCTGGAAACACCATATATTTT.

The chain has TRBV7-8 and TRBJ2-1, with D perhaps TRBD2 (5 bases). V was clipped by 4 bases and J by 2 bases, with 12 bases between them. The CDR3 runs 15 residues. CDR1 is SGHVS and CDR2 is FQNEAQ in the germline V gene. The CDR3 is CASSYSAEPYNEQFF. The CDR3 coding sequence is TGTGCCAGCAGCTATTCAGCGGAACCCTACAATGAGCAGTTCTTC.

The chain recombines TRBV28 with TRBJ1-2; no firm D call. There are 14 residues in the CDR3. V gave up 6 bases and J gave up 8 bases, with 19 bases separating them. Per germline, CDR1 MDHEN and CDR2 SYDVKM. CDR3 nucleotide sequence: TGTGCCAGCAGAACCGGTGGCCTTAGGGAGGGCTACACCTTC. It specifies CASRTGGLREGYTF.

The V gene is TRBV5-1, the J gene TRBJ2-7; 10 bases map to TRBD2. The CDR3 covers 15 residues. V shed 0 bases, J shed 2 bases, and the junction held 2 bases outside the gene matches. From germline, CDR1 is SGHRS and CDR2 YFSETQ. The CDR3 coding sequence is TGCGCCAGCAGCTTGGAAACTAGCGGGACCTACGAGCAGTACTTC. This translates into CASSLETSGTYEQYF.